This TCR beta chain is drawn from a study of T cell responses to AZD1222 COVID-19 vaccine. Note on this clone: Its target is not known.

The V end lost 0 bases, the J end lost 5 bases, and 12 bases lay between the germline ends. This CDR3 comprises 15 residues. Germline V gene sequence: CDR1 SGHVS, CDR2 FQNEAQ. Using immunoSEQ multiplex PCR, the repertoire was profiled, and TCRdb retains in-frame clones only, with some absent. The sample contains fewer than 90,000 clones, about 91% of which appear only once. Study-wide results and caveats: It was only six AZD1222 recipients who were seropositive at baseline. Repertoire sampling occurred only after the peak T cell response. The study found vaccine-associated CD4 TCRs spanning spike, dominant at 160-218 and 743-854. Most donors were white British and more were female, and clonal diversity was possibly underestimated.

The receptor was derived from an adult who received the AZD1222 COVID-19 vaccine. The gene calls are TRBV7-8 and TRBJ2-3; tentative D call: TRBD2 (7 bases). Sequencing was performed on peripheral blood, taken 28 days after the second AZD1222 dose. The CDR3 DNA sequence: TGTGCCAGCAGCTTAGCGGGGGGGCTGAGAGATACGCAGTATTTT. This codes for CASSLAGGLRDTQYF.